Presented here are 4 T cell receptor beta chains from one specimen sequenced in a study of T cells in Graves' hyperthyroidism and ophthalmopathy. Researchers amplified the TCR beta CDR3 regions from RNA transcripts. HTBI primers were the set used in a first-round RT-PCR of the TCR CDR3. In TCRdb, the multiplex PCR reads were re-called with MiXCR into one record per CDR3 protein. The sample shows roughly 500,000 distinct CDR3 sequences, around 45% of them seen only once. Sequenced input: peripheral blood or thyroid tissue (not recorded which). The source of these receptors is an adult woman with Graves' disease, either hyperthyroidism or ophthalmopathy (not recorded which).

The chain joins TRBV20-1 to TRBJ2-2; D call uncertain. The CDR3 covers 12 residues. Germline V lookup: CDR1 DFQATT, CDR2 SNEGSKA (reference sequence). V shed 0 bases and J shed 3 bases, with 2 bases lying between them. CDR3 region: CSARDHTGELFF. Written as DNA, the CDR3 is TGCAGTGCTAGAGATCACACCGGGGAGCTGTTTTTT.

This clonotype turned up a few times. The rearrangement uses TRBV25-1 and TRBJ1-2, with TRBD1 identical over 8 bases. The J segment lost 3 bases and the V segment lost 3 bases, leaving 6 bases of the junction unmatched. The CDR3 is 15 amino acids. Germline V gene sequence: CDR1 MGHDK, CDR2 SYGVNS. The CDR3 sequence: CASSDRSGGHYGYTF. The CDR3 region has the DNA TGTGCCAGCAGTGATCGTTCAGGGGGCCACTATGGCTACACCTTC.

This clonotype came up a few times. The chain has TRBV4-2 and TRBJ2-2, with 7 bases identical to TRBD2. The CDR3 runs 18 residues. CDR1 is LGHNA and CDR2 is YNFKEQ in the germline V gene. J lost 3 bases, V lost 3 bases, and 13 bases had no gene match. The chain's CDR3 is CASSHQPGLVGDTGELFF. In nucleotides, the CDR3 is TGTGCCAGCAGCCACCAACCCGGACTAGTCGGGGACACCGGGGAGCTGTTTTTT.

The chain recombines TRBV10-3 with TRBJ2-6, with D perhaps assigned TRBD1 or TRBD2 (8 bases each). Germline CDR1 and CDR2: ENHRY and SYGVKD. Between the trimmed V and J ends, which lost 6 bases and 0 bases, there was a span of 21 bases. The CDR3 sequence is 19 residues long. The CDR3 here is CAISPGGSGGDSGANVLTF. CDR3 in DNA: TGTGCCATCAGCCCAGGGGGCTCGGGAGGGGACTCTGGGGCCAACGTCCTGACTTTC.